This entry describes one T cell receptor (beta chain). Primers included in the PCR were 60 Vbeta and 13 Jbeta primers. Per the authors' pipeline: The authors later counted tens of millions of unique TCR beta chains, 9.5 million to 11 million of them shared. Measured with immunoSEQ multiplex PCR; TCRdb has only the in-frame clones, and not every one. That table furnishes V, J and clone size, whereas the DNA furnished D and trimming. The table shows some 150,000 clones, with 80% occurring only once. This sample stems from a study of cytomegalovirus exposure and HLA in healthy donors. CDR3 length: 14 amino acids. Deletions cut 3 bases from V and 6 bases from J, with 11 bases between. Per the germline V gene, CDR1 is KGHSH and CDR2 is LQKENI.

This clonotype was sampled from a man in his thirties or forties in good health and CMV-seronegative. Sequencing was carried out using PBMCs. The chain uses TRBV18 and TRBJ1-4; D not certain. Written as DNA, the CDR3 is TGTGCCAGCTCACCCGATGGGCCGGATGAAAAACTGTTTTTT. Translated: CASSPDGPDEKLFF. The entire variable domain, with the rest obtained from reference TRBV18 and TRBJ1-4, is as follows: NAGVMQNPRHLVRRRGQEARLRCSPMKGHSHVYWYRQLPEEGLKFMVYLQKENIIDESGMPKERFSAEFPKEGPSILRIQQVVRGDSAAYFCASSPDGPDEKLFFGSGTQLSVL.